This is a list of T cell receptor beta chains from one sample in a study of blood T cell repertoires in COVID-19. TCRdb's copy holds only in-frame clones and misses some; the assay was immunoSEQ multiplex PCR. This repertoire shows 100,000 to 150,000 clones, around 83% found once; its top ten account for about 9.9%. The sample was peripheral blood. Source of these receptors: a man in his forties or fifties with active or convalescent COVID-19. CDR3s include the opening cysteine and the closing phenylalanine or tryptophan. Each record gives: D gene, V gene, J gene, clone size, CDR3 DNA, CDR3 protein. A D gene is named only where the DNA matches it firmly. Only part of the rows carry a size: once, few, many, or a class if the clone is expanded.

D gene: TRBD1
V gene: TRBV5-1
J gene: TRBJ2-2
clone size: -
CDR3 DNA: TGCGCCAGCAACACTGGACAGGGGAACACCGGGGAGCTGTTTTTT
CDR3 protein: CASNTGQGNTGELFF

D gene: -
V gene: TRBV12-3/TRBV12-4
J gene: TRBJ1-5
clone size: -
CDR3 DNA: TGTGCCAGCAGTTTAAGGGGGGGTCAGCCCCAGCATTTT
CDR3 protein: CASSLRGGQPQHF

D gene: TRBD2
V gene: TRBV7-8
J gene: TRBJ2-7
clone size: once
CDR3 DNA: TGTGCCAGCAGCTTAAGATCAGCGGGGGGGCCCGTGCAGTACTTC
CDR3 protein: CASSLRSAGGPVQYF

D gene: -
V gene: TRBV7-8
J gene: TRBJ2-3
clone size: -
CDR3 DNA: TGTGCCAGCAGCTCTCGGCGGTACTCCTCCACAGATACGCAGTATTTT
CDR3 protein: CASSSRRYSSTDTQYF

D gene: TRBD2
V gene: TRBV3-1/TRBV3-2
J gene: TRBJ2-7
clone size: -
CDR3 DNA: TGTGCCAGCAGCTATCGGACTAGCGGGGTCTACGAGCAGTACTTC
CDR3 protein: CASSYRTSGVYEQYF

D gene: TRBD2
V gene: TRBV9
J gene: TRBJ2-7
clone size: -
CDR3 DNA: TGTGCCAGCAGCTTGGGACTAGCGGGGAATGTCCACGAGCAGTACTTC
CDR3 protein: CASSLGLAGNVHEQYF

D gene: TRBD1
V gene: TRBV6-5
J gene: TRBJ1-1
clone size: once
CDR3 DNA: TGTGCCAGCACCCCCGGGACAGCGAACACTGAAGCTTTCTTT
CDR3 protein: CASTPGTANTEAFF

D gene: TRBD2
V gene: TRBV5-4
J gene: TRBJ2-5
clone size: -
CDR3 DNA: TGTGCCAGCACCTCGACTAGCGGGGGGCCTTCGCTTACCCAGTACTTC
CDR3 protein: CASTSTSGGPSLTQYF

D gene: TRBD1
V gene: TRBV7-9
J gene: TRBJ2-7
clone size: -
CDR3 DNA: TGTGCCAGCAGCTTAGTAGGGGGACAGGGAAACGAGCAGTACTTC
CDR3 protein: CASSLVGGQGNEQYF

D gene: -
V gene: TRBV18
J gene: TRBJ2-3
clone size: -
CDR3 DNA: TGTGCCAGTCGCGGCCAGGGATCGACAGATACGCAGTATTTT
CDR3 protein: CASRGQGSTDTQYF

D gene: TRBD1
V gene: TRBV19
J gene: TRBJ1-1
clone size: -
CDR3 DNA: TGTGCCAGTAAACGGGACAGGGGAGGCACTGAAGCTTTCTTT
CDR3 protein: CASKRDRGGTEAFF

D gene: TRBD2
V gene: TRBV3-1/TRBV3-2
J gene: TRBJ2-1
clone size: -
CDR3 DNA: TGTGCCAGCAGCCAAGACGGAAGGTGGCGAGCGGGGAGCTCCTACAATGAGCAGTTCTTC
CDR3 protein: CASSQDGRWRAGSSYNEQFF

D gene: TRBD1
V gene: TRBV2
J gene: TRBJ1-4
clone size: -
CDR3 DNA: TGTGCCAGCAGTCTGACGACAGGGGTTGAAAAACTGTTTTTT
CDR3 protein: CASSLTTGVEKLFF

D gene: -
V gene: TRBV19
J gene: TRBJ2-7
clone size: -
CDR3 DNA: TGTGCCAGTAGTATAGATCCATCACAGAAAGAGCAGTACTTC
CDR3 protein: CASSIDPSQKEQYF

D gene: -
V gene: TRBV18
J gene: TRBJ1-5
clone size: -
CDR3 DNA: TGTGCCAGCTCACCAGGGCTCAATCAGCCCCAGCATTTT
CDR3 protein: CASSPGLNQPQHF

D gene: TRBD1
V gene: TRBV10-3
J gene: TRBJ2-3
clone size: once
CDR3 DNA: TGTGCCATCAGTCGGACAGGGGCCGGGGATACGCAGTATTTT
CDR3 protein: CAISRTGAGDTQYF